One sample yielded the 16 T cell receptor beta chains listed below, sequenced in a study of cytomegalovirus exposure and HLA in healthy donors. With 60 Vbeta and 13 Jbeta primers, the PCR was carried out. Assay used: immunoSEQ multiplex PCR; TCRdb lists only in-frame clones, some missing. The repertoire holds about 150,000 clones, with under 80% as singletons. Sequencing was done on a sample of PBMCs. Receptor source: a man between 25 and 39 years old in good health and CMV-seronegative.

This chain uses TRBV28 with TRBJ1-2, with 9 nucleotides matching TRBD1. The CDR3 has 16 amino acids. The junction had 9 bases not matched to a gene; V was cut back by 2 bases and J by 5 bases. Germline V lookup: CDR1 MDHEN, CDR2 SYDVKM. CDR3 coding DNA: TGTGCCAGCAGTTTAAGGCGGACAGGGGCTTGGTATGGCTACACCTTC. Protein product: CASSLRRTGAWYGYTF.

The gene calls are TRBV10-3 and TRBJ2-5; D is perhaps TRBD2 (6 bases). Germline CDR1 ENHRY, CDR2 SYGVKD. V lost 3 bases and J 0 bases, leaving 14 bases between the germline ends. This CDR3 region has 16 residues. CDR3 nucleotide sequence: TGTGCCATCAGTGATTCGGCTAGCGCTTACCAAGAGACCCAGTACTTC. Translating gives CAISDSASAYQETQYF.

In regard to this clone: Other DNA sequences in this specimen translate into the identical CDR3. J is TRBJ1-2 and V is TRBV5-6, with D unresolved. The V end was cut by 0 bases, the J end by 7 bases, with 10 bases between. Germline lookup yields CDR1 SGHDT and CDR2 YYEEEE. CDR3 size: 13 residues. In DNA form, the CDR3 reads TGTGCCAGCAGCTTGGGTCCCGGGATTGGCTACACCTTC. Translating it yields CASSLGPGIGYTF.

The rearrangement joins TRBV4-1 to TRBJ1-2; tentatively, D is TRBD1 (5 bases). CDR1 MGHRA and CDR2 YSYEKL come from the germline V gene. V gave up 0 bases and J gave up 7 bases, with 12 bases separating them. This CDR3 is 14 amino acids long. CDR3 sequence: CASSQEAGGGGYTF. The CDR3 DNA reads TGCGCCAGCAGCCAAGAGGCCGGGGGTGGTGGCTACACCTTC.

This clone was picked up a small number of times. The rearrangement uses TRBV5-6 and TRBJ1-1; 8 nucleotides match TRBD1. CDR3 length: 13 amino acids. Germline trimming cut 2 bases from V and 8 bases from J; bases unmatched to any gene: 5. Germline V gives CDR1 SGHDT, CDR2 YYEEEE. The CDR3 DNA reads TGTGCCAGCAGCTTCGTCGGGACAGGAGAAGCTTTCTTT. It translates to CASSFVGTGEAFF. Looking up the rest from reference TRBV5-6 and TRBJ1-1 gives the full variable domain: DAGVTQSPTHLIKTRGQQVTLRCSPKSGHDTVSWYQQALGQGPQFIFQYYEEEERQRGNFPDRFSGHQFPNYSSELNVNALLLGDSALYLCASSFVGTGEAFFGQGTRLTVV.

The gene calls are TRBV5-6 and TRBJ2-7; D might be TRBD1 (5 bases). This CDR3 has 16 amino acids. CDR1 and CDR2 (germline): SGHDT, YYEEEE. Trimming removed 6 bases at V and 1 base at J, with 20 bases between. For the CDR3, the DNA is TGTGCCAGCACCAATATCCAGACAGCTCCGTCCTACGAGCAGTACTTC. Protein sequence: CASTNIQTAPSYEQYF.

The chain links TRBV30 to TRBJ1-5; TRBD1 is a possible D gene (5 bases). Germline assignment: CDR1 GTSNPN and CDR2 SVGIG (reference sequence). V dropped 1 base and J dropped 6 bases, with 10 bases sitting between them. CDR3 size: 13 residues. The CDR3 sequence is CAWSASGGQPQHF. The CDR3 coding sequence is TGTGCCTGGAGTGCCTCGGGGGGTCAGCCCCAGCATTTT.

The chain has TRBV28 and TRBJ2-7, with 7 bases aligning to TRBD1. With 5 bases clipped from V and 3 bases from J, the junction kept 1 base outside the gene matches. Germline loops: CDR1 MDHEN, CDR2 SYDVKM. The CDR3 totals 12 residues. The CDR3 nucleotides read TGTGCCAGCAGTAGACAGGGCTACGAGCAGTACTTC. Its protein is CASSRQGYEQYF.

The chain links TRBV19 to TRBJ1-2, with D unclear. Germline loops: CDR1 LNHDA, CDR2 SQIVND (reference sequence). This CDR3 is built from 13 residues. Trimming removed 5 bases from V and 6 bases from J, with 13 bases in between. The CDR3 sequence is CASSQARVDGYTF. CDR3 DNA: TGTGCCAGTAGTCAGGCCCGAGTCGATGGCTACACCTTC.

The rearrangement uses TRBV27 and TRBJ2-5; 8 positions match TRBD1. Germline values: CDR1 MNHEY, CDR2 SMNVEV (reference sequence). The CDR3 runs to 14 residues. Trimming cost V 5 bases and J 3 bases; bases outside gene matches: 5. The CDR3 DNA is TGTGCCAGCAGTGGTTCAGGGGGCGAAGAGACCCAGTACTTC. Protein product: CASSGSGGEETQYF.

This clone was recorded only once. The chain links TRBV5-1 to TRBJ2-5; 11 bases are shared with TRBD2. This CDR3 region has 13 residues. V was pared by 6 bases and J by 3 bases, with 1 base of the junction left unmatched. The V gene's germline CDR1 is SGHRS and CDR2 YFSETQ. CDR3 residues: CASKTSGEETQYF. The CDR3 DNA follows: TGCGCCAGCAAGACTAGCGGGGAAGAGACCCAGTACTTC.

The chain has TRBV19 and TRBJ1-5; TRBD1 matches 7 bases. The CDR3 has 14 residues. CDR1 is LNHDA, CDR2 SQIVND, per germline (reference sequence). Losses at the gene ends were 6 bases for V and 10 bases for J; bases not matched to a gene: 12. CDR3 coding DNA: TGTGCCAGTAGGGGGGACAGCTTGTTTGGACCCCAGCATTTT. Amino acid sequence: CASRGDSLFGPQHF.

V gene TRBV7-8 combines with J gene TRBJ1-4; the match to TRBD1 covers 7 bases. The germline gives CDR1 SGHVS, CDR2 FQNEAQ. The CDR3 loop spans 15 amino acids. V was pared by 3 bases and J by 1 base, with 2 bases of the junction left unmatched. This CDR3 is CASSFPGGTNEKLFF. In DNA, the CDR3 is TGTGCCAGCAGCTTTCCAGGGGGAACTAATGAAAAACTGTTTTTT.

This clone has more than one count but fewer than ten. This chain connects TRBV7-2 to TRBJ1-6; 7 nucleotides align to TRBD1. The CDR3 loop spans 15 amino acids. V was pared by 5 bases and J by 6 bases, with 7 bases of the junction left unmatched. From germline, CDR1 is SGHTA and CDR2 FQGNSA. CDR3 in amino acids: CASSPSTGTNSPLHF. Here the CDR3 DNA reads TGTGCCAGCAGCCCCTCGACAGGGACTAATTCACCCCTCCACTTT.

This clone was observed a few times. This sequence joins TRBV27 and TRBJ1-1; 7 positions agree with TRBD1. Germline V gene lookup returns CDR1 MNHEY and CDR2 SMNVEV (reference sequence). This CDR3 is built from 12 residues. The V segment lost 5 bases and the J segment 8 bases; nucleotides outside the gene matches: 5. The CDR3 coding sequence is TGTGCCAGCAGTACGACAGGGTCCGAAGCTTTCTTT. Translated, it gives CASSTTGSEAFF.

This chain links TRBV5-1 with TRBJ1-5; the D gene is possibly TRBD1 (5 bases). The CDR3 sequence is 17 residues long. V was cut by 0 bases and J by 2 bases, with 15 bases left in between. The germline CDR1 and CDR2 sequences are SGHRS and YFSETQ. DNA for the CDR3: TGCGCCAGCAGCTTGGGTGAAGGTAAAGGGGGCAATCAGCCCCAGCATTTT. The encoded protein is CASSLGEGKGGNQPQHF.